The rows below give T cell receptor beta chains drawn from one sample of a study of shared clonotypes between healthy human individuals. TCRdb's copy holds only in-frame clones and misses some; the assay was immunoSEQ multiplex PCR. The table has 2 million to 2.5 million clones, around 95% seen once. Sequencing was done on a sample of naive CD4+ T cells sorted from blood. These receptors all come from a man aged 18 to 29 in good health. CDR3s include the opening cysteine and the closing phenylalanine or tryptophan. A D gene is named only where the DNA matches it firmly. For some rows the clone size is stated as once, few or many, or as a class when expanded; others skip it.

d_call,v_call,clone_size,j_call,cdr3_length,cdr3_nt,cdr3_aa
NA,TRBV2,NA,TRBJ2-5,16,TGTGCCAGCAGGTCTGGGGTTGGCGGTTCTCAAGAGACCCAGTACTTC,CASRSGVGGSQETQYF
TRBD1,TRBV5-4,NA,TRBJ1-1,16,TGTGCCAGCAGATCGACAGGGGGAAAGGGGAACACTGAAGCTTTCTTT,CASRSTGGKGNTEAFF
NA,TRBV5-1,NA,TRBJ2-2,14,TGCGCCAGCAGTACTCTTGGGGCAACCGGGGAGCTGTTTTTT,CASSTLGATGELFF
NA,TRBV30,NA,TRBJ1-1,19,TGTGCCTGGAGTCGTTTTAAATCGTTGGGGACGGAGGTGAACACTGAAGCTTTCTTT,CAWSRFKSLGTEVNTEAFF
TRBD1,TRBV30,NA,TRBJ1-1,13,TGTGCCAGCTACCGGGACAGGGTAACTGAAGCTTTCTTT,CASYRDRVTEAFF
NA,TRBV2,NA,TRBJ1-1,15,TGTGCCAGCAGTGAAGGACAGCCGGGGAACACTGAAGCTTTCTTT,CASSEGQPGNTEAFF
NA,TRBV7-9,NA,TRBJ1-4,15,TGTGCCAGCAGCCTACTGACTGCAACTAATGAAAAACTGTTTTTT,CASSLLTATNEKLFF
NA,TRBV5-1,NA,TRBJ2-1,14,TGCGCCAGCAGCTTGGGCGGAGGGGGCTACGAGCAGTTCTTC,CASSLGGGGYEQFF
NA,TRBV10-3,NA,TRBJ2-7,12,TGTGCCATCAGTGACCGGGGGCACGAGCAGTACTTC,CAISDRGHEQYF
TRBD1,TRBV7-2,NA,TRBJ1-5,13,TGTGCCAGCAGCCCTGACAGGGATCAGCCCCAGCATTTT,CASSPDRDQPQHF
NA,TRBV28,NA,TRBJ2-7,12,TGTGCCAGCAGTCGGGGCCCCTACGAGCAGTACTTC,CASSRGPYEQYF
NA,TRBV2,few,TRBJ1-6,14,TGTGCCAGCAGACTACAGGCCCCCAATTCACCCCTCCACTTT,CASRLQAPNSPLHF
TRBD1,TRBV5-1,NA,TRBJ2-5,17,TGCGCCAGCAGCCTGGCCGGGACAGGGGGACGGCAAGAGACCCAGTACTTC,CASSLAGTGGRQETQYF
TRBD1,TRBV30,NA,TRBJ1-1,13,TGTGCCTGGAGTGCCGTGACAGGGGGCATGGCTTTCTTT,CAWSAVTGGMAFF
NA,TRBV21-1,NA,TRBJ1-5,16,TGTGCCAGCAGCGATCGGGACAGGGGCCGCAATCAGCCCCAGCATTTT,CASSDRDRGRNQPQHF
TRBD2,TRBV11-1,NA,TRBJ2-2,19,TGTGCCAGCAGCCCGACTACAGCTAGCGGGGGGCGACACACCGGGGAGCTGTTTTTT,CASSPTTASGGRHTGELFF
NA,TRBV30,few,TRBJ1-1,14,TGTGCCTGGAGTGTGGTACGGGAGAACACTGAAGCTTTCTTT,CAWSVVRENTEAFF
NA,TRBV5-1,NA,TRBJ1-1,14,TGCGCCAGCAGCTTGGTAATCAAGGACACTGAAGCTTTCTTT,CASSLVIKDTEAFF
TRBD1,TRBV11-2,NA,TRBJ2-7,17,TGTGCCAGCAGCTCTAGAAGCGGAGGGACAGGGGGCCACGAGCAGTACTTC,CASSSRSGGTGGHEQYF
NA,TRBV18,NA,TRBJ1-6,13,TGTGCCAGCTCTCCAGGGTATAATTCACCCCTCCACTTT,CASSPGYNSPLHF
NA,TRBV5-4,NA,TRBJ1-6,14,TGTGCCAGCAGCTTGCAGGGATCAGGATCACCCCTCCACTTT,CASSLQGSGSPLHF
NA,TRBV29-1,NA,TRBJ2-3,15,TGCAGCGTTTTGAATCCCGGCCGCCACAAAGATACGCAGTATTTT,CSVLNPGRHKDTQYF
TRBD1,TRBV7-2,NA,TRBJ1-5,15,TGTGCCAGCAGCCAGGGACAGGGAACTAATCAGCCCCAGCATTTT,CASSQGQGTNQPQHF
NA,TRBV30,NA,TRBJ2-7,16,TGTGCCTGGAGTGTACAAAAACGCCCCGGCCCCATCGAGCAGTACTTC,CAWSVQKRPGPIEQYF
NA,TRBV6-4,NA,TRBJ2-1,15,TGTGCCAGCAGACTACAGGCGAGCTCCTACAATGAGCAGTTCTTC,CASRLQASSYNEQFF
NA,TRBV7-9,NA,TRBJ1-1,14,TGTGCCAGCAGCTTAAGCAGGTCGGACACTGAAGCTTTCTTT,CASSLSRSDTEAFF
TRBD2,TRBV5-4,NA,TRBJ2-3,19,TGTGCCAGCAGCCAGGGGACTAGCGGGGCTATGGTAAACACAGATACGCAGTATTTT,CASSQGTSGAMVNTDTQYF
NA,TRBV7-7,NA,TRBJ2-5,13,TGTGCTAGCAGCTTTAGTGTTGGCGAGACCCAGTACTTC,CASSFSVGETQYF
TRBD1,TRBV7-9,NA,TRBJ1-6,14,TGTGCCAGCAGCCCGACAGGGTATAATTCACCCCTCCACTTT,CASSPTGYNSPLHF
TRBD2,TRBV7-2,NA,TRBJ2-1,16,TGTGCCAGCAGCTTAGGTAGCGGGGGGGCCATACGTCGGCAGTTCTTC,CASSLGSGGAIRRQFF
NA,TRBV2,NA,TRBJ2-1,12,TGTGCCAGCAGTGATTATGCAAATGAGCAGTTCTTC,CASSDYANEQFF
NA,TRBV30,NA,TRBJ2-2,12,TGTGCCTGGAGTACGGGGGCCGGGGAGCTGTTTTTT,CAWSTGAGELFF
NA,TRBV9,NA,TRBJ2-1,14,TGTGCCAGCAGCGCACCCCCGCTCTATAATGAGCAGTTCTTC,CASSAPPLYNEQFF
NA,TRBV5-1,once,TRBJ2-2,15,TGCGCCAGCAGCTTGGCGTCTTGGAACACCGGGGAGCTGTTTTTT,CASSLASWNTGELFF
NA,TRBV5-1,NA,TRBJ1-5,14,TGCGCCAGCAGCTTGGGTGCAGGGTTGGAGCCCCAGCATTTT,CASSLGAGLEPQHF